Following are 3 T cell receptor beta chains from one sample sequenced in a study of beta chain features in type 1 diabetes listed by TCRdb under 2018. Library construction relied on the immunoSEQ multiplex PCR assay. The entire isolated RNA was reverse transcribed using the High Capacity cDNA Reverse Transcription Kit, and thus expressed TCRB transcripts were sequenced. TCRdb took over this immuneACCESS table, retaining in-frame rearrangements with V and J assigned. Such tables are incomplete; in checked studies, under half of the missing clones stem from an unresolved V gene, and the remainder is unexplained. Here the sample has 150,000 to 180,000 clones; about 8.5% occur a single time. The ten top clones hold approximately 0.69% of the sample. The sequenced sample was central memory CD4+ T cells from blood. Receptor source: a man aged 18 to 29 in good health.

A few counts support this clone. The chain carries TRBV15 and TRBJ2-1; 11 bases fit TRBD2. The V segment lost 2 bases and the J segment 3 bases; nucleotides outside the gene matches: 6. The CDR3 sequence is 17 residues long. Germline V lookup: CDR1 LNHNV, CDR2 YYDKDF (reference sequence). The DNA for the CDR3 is TGTGCCACCAGCAGACTCCTAGCGGGGGGCTTCTACAATGAGCAGTTCTTC. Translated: CATSRLLAGGFYNEQFF.

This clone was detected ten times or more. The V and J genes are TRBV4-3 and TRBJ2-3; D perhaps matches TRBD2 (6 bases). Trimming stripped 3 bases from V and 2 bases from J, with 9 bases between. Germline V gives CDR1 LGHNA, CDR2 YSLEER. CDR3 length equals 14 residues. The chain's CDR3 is CASSHSSVTDTQYF. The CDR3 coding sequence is TGCGCCAGCAGCCATTCTAGCGTCACAGATACGCAGTATTTT.

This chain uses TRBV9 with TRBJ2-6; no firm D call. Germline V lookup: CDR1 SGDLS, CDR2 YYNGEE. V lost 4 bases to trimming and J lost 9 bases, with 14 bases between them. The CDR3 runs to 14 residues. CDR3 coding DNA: TGTGCCAGCAGCCTACAAGGAAGAGGCAACGTCCTGACTTTC. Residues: CASSLQGRGNVLTF.